This T cell receptor (beta chain) was captured by sequencing in a study of cytomegalovirus exposure and HLA in healthy donors. PCR primers comprised 60 Vbeta and 13 Jbeta primers. Sequenced by immunoSEQ multiplex PCR; TCRdb stores in-frame clones only, minus some. This table holds fewer than 150,000 clones. On this clone itself: The antigen is undetermined.

The CDR3 totals 15 residues. With 3 bases clipped from V and 5 bases from J, the junction kept 7 bases outside the gene matches. Germline CDR1 is SGHRS and CDR2 is YFSETQ. Notes on the study in general: Specific recognition of CMV antigens was confirmed in vitro for a few chains (all CMV-associated).

The sample was PBMCs. The chain links TRBV5-1 to TRBJ2-5; 10 positions match TRBD1. The sequence came from a middle-aged man in good health and CMV-seronegative. CDR3 sequence reads: CASSSGQGRRETQYF. CDR3 DNA: TGCGCCAGCAGCTCGGGACAGGGGCGGAGGGAGACCCAGTACTTC.